Listed below are T cell receptor beta chains from one sample, sequenced in a study of blood T cell repertoires in COVID-19. Sequencing used immunoSEQ multiplex PCR; TCRdb keeps in-frame clones, though not all of them. The table shows roughly 130,000 clones, with 88% occurring only once. Source material: peripheral blood. The receptors stem from a human donor with COVID-19, enrolled during active disease. The donor label of this sample is uncertain. The CDR3 runs from the conserved cysteine through the conserved F or W. D genes are given only for firm matches. Where a row states a size, it is once, few, many or the class of an expanded clone; other rows omit it.

TRBV3-1/TRBV3-2,NA,TRBD2,TRBJ2-5,TGTGCCAGCAGCCAAGATTTGATAGCGGGGGCCGGGGACTTC,CASSQDLIAGAGDF
TRBV29-1,NA,TRBD1,TRBJ2-1,TGCAGCGTCCCCACTCACCGGGACAGCGTGAATGAGCAGTTCTTC,CSVPTHRDSVNEQFF
TRBV27,NA,NA,TRBJ2-1,TGTGCCAGCAGTTTCTACTCCGGGTCCCCGGTGGACAATGAGCAGTTCTTC,CASSFYSGSPVDNEQFF
TRBV11-2,once,NA,TRBJ1-1,TGTGCCAGCAGCTTAGATCCAGGGGCGATGAACACTGAAGCTTTCTTT,CASSLDPGAMNTEAFF
TRBV3-1/TRBV3-2,NA,TRBD1,TRBJ1-2,TGTGCCAGCAGCGGACAGGGAGCATCCTATGGCTACACCTTC,CASSGQGASYGYTF
TRBV5-1,NA,NA,TRBJ2-1,TGCGCCAGCAGCTTGTCAGGGGTGAATGAGCAGTTCTTC,CASSLSGVNEQFF
TRBV7-9,NA,TRBD1,TRBJ1-4,TGTGCCAGCAGCTACTACAGGGGAGTGGGTGAAAAACTGTTTTTT,CASSYYRGVGEKLFF
TRBV25-1,once,TRBD1,TRBJ2-5,TGTGCCAGCAGTCCGGGGACAGGGGGCCGGGAGACCCAGTACTTC,CASSPGTGGRETQYF
TRBV6-5,NA,NA,TRBJ1-5,TGTGCCAGCAGCCTCCCCGGTGGTCAGCCCCAGCATTTT,CASSLPGGQPQHF
TRBV5-1,once,NA,TRBJ1-1,TGCGCCAGCAGCTCGTCTCCGGGTGGCACTGAAGCTTTCTTT,CASSSSPGGTEAFF
TRBV29-1,once,TRBD1,TRBJ2-7,TGCAGCGTAACCGGACAGGGTCTGGACGAGCAGTACTTC,CSVTGQGLDEQYF
TRBV18,NA,TRBD1,TRBJ2-7,TGTGCCAGCTCACCCACAGGGGACTACGAGCAGTACTTC,CASSPTGDYEQYF
TRBV5-3,NA,TRBD1,TRBJ1-2,TGTGCCAGAAGCTTGACGGGACAGGGACTCTATGGCTACACCTTC,CARSLTGQGLYGYTF
TRBV6-5,NA,NA,TRBJ1-2,TGTGCCAGCACTCTCGACTTGTCTTTGGGCTACACCTTC,CASTLDLSLGYTF
TRBV5-4,medium-sized,TRBD1,TRBJ1-4,TGTGCCAGCAGCCACCGGGACAGGAGGCTTAATGAAAAACTGTTTTTT,CASSHRDRRLNEKLFF
TRBV6-5,NA,NA,TRBJ1-1,TGTGCCAGCAGTTACCGCGGGGGATTGGAAGCTTTCTTT,CASSYRGGLEAFF
TRBV10-3,once,NA,TRBJ1-2,TGTGCCATCAACCGGGGTAGGGACTATGGCTACACCTTC,CAINRGRDYGYTF
TRBV2,NA,TRBD1,TRBJ2-1,TGTGCCAGCACGGGGGACAGGGGACACAATGAGCAGTTCTTC,CASTGDRGHNEQFF
TRBV10-3,NA,TRBD2,TRBJ2-5,TGTGCCATCAGTAAGACTAGCGGGGCCCAGTACTTC,CAISKTSGAQYF
TRBV27,NA,TRBD1,TRBJ1-2,TGTGCCAGCAGTTCCAATCGACAGGGCGGCTACACCTTC,CASSSNRQGGYTF
TRBV18,NA,TRBD1,TRBJ1-5,TGTGCCAGCTCACCCTCAGGGGGGCATCAGCCCCAGCATTTT,CASSPSGGHQPQHF
TRBV30,NA,TRBD2,TRBJ2-2,TGTGCCTGGAGGGGCGGGAGGGAGACCGGGGAGCTGTTTTTT,CAWRGGRETGELFF
TRBV12-3/TRBV12-4,NA,NA,TRBJ1-2,TGTGCCAGCAGTACAGGGAACTATGGCTACACCTTC,CASSTGNYGYTF
TRBV7-3,NA,NA,TRBJ2-2,TGTGCCAGCAGACAGAACACCGGGGAGCTGTTTTTT,CASRQNTGELFF
TRBV12-3/TRBV12-4,NA,TRBD2,TRBJ2-1,TGTGCCAGCAGTTGGACTAGCGGGAGATCTCTGTTCTTC,CASSWTSGRSLFF
TRBV7-9,NA,NA,TRBJ2-2,TGTGCCACTAGGGGGTTCTCCACCGGGGAGCTGTTTTTT,CATRGFSTGELFF
TRBV19,NA,TRBD1,TRBJ2-7,TGTGCCAGCAGGACAGGGGCTGGCTACGAGCAGTACTTC,CASRTGAGYEQYF
TRBV6-5,few,NA,TRBJ1-4,TGTGCCAGCCATCCGTCAGGGGATGGTGAAAAACTGTTTTTT,CASHPSGDGEKLFF
TRBV5-1,NA,TRBD1,TRBJ2-5,TGCGCCAGCAGCTCGGTACGAGGGACAGACCAAGAGACCCAGTACTTC,CASSSVRGTDQETQYF
TRBV6-4,NA,TRBD1,TRBJ1-1,TGTGCCAGCAGTGCCCAGGGGGGTGGCACTGAAGCTTTCTTT,CASSAQGGGTEAFF
TRBV18,NA,TRBD1,TRBJ1-4,TGTGCCAGCTCACTAAACAGGGGGCAAACTAATGAAAAACTGTTTTTT,CASSLNRGQTNEKLFF
TRBV19,NA,TRBD1,TRBJ1-2,TGTGCCAGTAGTACCCAAGACAGGGCGGGCTATGGCTACACCTTC,CASSTQDRAGYGYTF
TRBV6-4,NA,NA,TRBJ2-3,TGTGCCAGCAGTGATATACAGGGCCTCAGGCAGTATTTT,CASSDIQGLRQYF
TRBV11-2,NA,TRBD1,TRBJ1-1,TGTGCCAGCAGCTTACTAACAGGGGTGAACACTGAAGCTTTCTTT,CASSLLTGVNTEAFF
TRBV12-3/TRBV12-4,NA,TRBD2,TRBJ2-1,TGTGCCAGCAGTTTTGTAGCGGGGAATGAGCAGTTCTTC,CASSFVAGNEQFF
TRBV2,NA,NA,TRBJ2-7,TGTGCCAGCAGCGTACAGGGCGGCGAGCAGTACTTC,CASSVQGGEQYF
TRBV27,NA,NA,TRBJ1-6,TGTGCCAGCAGTTTCCTGTCAGGGGCGGATTCACCCCTCCACTTT,CASSFLSGADSPLHF
TRBV9,NA,NA,TRBJ1-6,TGTGCCAGCAGCGTAGACGGAGGAGGGTCTTCACCCCTCCACTTT,CASSVDGGGSSPLHF
TRBV9,once,TRBD2,TRBJ2-1,TGTGCCAGCAGCGTGGGCGGGGGGGCTTACAATGAGCAGTTCTTC,CASSVGGGAYNEQFF
TRBV20-1,NA,TRBD2,TRBJ2-5,TGCAGTGCTAGTACTAGCGGGAGCGGTAGGGAGACCCAGTACTTC,CSASTSGSGRETQYF
TRBV2,few,NA,TRBJ1-4,TGTGCCAGTAGAAGGAGGGTCAGTGATGAAAAACTGTTTTTT,CASRRRVSDEKLFF
TRBV2,NA,TRBD1,TRBJ1-1,TGTGCCAGCAGTGTGCGTCGGCAGGGGGACACTGAAGCTTTCTTT,CASSVRRQGDTEAFF
TRBV7-2,NA,TRBD2,TRBJ2-1,TGTGCCAGCAGCCTAACTAGCGGGGGTCACAATGAGCAGTTCTTC,CASSLTSGGHNEQFF
TRBV3-1/TRBV3-2,NA,TRBD1,TRBJ2-3,TGTGCCAGCAGCCAAGGCCCGGGACAGGGGAGTTCAGATACGCAGTATTTT,CASSQGPGQGSSDTQYF
TRBV18,NA,TRBD1,TRBJ2-2,TGTGCCAGCGCAGACAGGGGCCTGAACACCGGGGAGCTGTTTTTT,CASADRGLNTGELFF
TRBV6-4,NA,TRBD1,TRBJ2-1,TGTGCCAGCAGTGACACAGGGCGACAGGGGGGGAGTGAGCAGTTCTTC,CASSDTGRQGGSEQFF
TRBV18,NA,NA,TRBJ1-2,TGTGCCAGCTCACGAGGGGAGGACTATGGCTACACCTTC,CASSRGEDYGYTF